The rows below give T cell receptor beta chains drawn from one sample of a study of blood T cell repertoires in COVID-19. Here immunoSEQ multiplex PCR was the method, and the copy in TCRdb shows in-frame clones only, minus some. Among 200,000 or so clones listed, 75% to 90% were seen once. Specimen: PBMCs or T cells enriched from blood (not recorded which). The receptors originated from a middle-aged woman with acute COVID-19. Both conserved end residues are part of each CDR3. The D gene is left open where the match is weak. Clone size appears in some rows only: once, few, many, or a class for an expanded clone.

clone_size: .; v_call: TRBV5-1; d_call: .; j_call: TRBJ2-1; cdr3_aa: CASSFKVTSYNEQFF; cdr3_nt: TGCGCCAGCAGCTTTAAGGTGACTTCATACAATGAGCAGTTCTTC
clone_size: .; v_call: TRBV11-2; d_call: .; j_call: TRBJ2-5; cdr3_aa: CASSLDGGARRETQYF; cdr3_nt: TGTGCCAGCAGCTTAGATGGAGGGGCCAGGAGAGAGACCCAGTACTTC
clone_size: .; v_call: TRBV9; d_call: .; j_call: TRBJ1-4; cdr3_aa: CASSHGSGEKLFF; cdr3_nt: TGTGCCAGCAGCCACGGATCGGGTGAAAAACTGTTTTTT
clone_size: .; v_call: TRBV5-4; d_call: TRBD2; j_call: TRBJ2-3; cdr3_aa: CASSSGGGASPDTQYF; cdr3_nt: TGTGCCAGCAGCTCGGGGGGAGGGGCGAGCCCAGATACGCAGTATTTT
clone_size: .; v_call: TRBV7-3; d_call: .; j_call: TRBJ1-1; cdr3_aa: CASSLTGATRNTEAFF; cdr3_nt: TGTGCCAGCAGCTTAACGGGGGCGACAAGGAACACTGAAGCTTTCTTT
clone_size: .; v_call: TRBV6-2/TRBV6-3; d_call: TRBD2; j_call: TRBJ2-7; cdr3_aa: CASSYPERGREREQYF; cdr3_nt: TGTGCCAGCAGTTACCCGGAGCGGGGGAGAGAACGCGAGCAGTACTTC
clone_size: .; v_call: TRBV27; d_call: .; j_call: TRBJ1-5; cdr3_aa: CASSSAGRVGSNQPQHF; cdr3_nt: TGTGCCAGCAGTTCCGCCGGGAGGGTAGGTAGCAATCAGCCCCAGCATTTT
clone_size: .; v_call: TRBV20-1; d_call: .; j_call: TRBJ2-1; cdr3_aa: CSASPSNEQFF; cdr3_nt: TGCAGTGCTAGTCCCAGCAATGAGCAGTTCTTC
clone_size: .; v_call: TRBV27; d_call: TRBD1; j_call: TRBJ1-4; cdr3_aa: CASRDWGQGNEKLFF; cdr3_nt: TGTGCCAGCAGGGACTGGGGACAGGGGAATGAAAAACTGTTTTTT
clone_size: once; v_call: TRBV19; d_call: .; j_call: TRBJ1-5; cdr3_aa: CASSPLNQPQHF; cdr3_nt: TGTGCCAGTAGTCCTCTCAATCAGCCCCAGCATTTT
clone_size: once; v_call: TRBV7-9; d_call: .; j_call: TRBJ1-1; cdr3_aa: CASSRIQLMNTEAFF; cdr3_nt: TGTGCCAGCAGCAGGATACAGCTAATGAACACTGAAGCTTTCTTT
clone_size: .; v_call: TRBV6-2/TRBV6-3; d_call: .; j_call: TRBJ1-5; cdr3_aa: CASSGLDIRNQPQHF; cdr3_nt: TGTGCCAGCAGTGGGCTCGACATCCGCAATCAGCCCCAGCATTTT
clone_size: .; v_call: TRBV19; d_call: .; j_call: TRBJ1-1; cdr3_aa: CASSIRYQNTEAFF; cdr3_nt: TGTGCCAGTAGTATCAGGTACCAGAACACTGAAGCTTTCTTT
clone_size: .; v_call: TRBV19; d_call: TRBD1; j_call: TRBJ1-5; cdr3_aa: CASSTPSGTGLFGNQPQHF; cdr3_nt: TGTGCCAGTAGTACCCCATCCGGGACAGGCCTTTTTGGCAATCAGCCCCAGCATTTT
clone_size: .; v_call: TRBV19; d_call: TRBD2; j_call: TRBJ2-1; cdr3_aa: CASSGGSGDSYNEQFF; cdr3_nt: TGTGCCAGTAGTGGTGGTAGCGGGGACTCCTACAATGAGCAGTTCTTC